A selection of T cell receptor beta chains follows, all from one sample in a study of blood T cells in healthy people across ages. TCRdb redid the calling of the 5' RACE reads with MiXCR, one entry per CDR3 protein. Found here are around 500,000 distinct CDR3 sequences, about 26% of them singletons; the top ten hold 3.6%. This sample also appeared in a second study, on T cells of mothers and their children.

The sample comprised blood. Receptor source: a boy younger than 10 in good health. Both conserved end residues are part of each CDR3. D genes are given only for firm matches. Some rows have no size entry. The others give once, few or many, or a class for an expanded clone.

TGTGCCAGCAGCCCACAACCGGGACTAGCGGGAGGGCGGCAGTTCTTC CASSPQPGLAGGRQFF NA TRBJ2-1 TRBD2 TRBV9
TGTGCCAGCAGACCCAGCGGCCCCACAGATACGCAGTATTTT CASRPSGPTDTQYF many TRBJ2-3 NA TRBV3-1
TGTGCCAGCAGCTTATACGAGGGGAGTAGCGAGCAGTACTTC CASSLYEGSSEQYF NA TRBJ2-7 NA TRBV7-9
TGTGCCAGCAGTGAACAGGGAGACTATGGCTACACCTTC CASSEQGDYGYTF NA TRBJ1-2 NA TRBV2
TGTGCCAGCGAAGGGGACACCCAAGAGCAGTTCTTC CASEGDTQEQFF NA TRBJ2-1 NA TRBV3-1
TGTGCCAGCAGCTTGTCGGAGGGTGCTGAAGCTTTCTTT CASSLSEGAEAFF many TRBJ1-1 NA TRBV5-4
TGTACCACCAGCAGAGAAATAAACTATGGCTACACCTTC CTTSREINYGYTF few TRBJ1-2 NA TRBV15
TGTGCCAGTGGGGGCGCGGGGACTTTCTTT CASGGAGTFF NA TRBJ1-1 NA TRBV7-9
TGCAGCGTGAAGGGTACCCAGGTCGAGCAGTACTTC CSVKGTQVEQYF NA TRBJ2-7 NA TRBV29-1
TGTGCCTCCCTGGGGGGCATATACATTCAGTACTTC CASLGGIYIQYF few TRBJ2-4 NA TRBV24-1
TGTGCCAGCTCACCGGGGACTAGCGATGAGCAGTTCTTC CASSPGTSDEQFF NA TRBJ2-1 TRBD2 TRBV18
TGTGCCACCAGCAGAGACAGGGGCACAGATACGCAGTATTTT CATSRDRGTDTQYF NA TRBJ2-3 NA TRBV15
TGCAGTGCGTGGATGACAGGGCCGGCGAACTATGGCTACACCTTC CSAWMTGPANYGYTF few TRBJ1-2 TRBD1 TRBV20-1
TGCAGTGCTAGTGAAGCGGGAGCTACCTACGAGCAGTACTTC CSASEAGATYEQYF NA TRBJ2-7 TRBD2 TRBV20-1
TGCAGCGTTGCCACCAATCGGGAAAACATTCAGTACTTC CSVATNRENIQYF NA TRBJ2-4 NA TRBV29-1
TGCAGTGCTAGAGGACAGGGGACCGGGGCCAACGTCCTGACTTTC CSARGQGTGANVLTF NA TRBJ2-6 TRBD1 TRBV20-1
TGTGCCAGCAGTTACAGGGGCCACACTGAAGCTTTCTTT CASSYRGHTEAFF NA TRBJ1-1 TRBD1 TRBV27
TGTGCCAGCACCATACAGGTGGCTAATGAAAAACTGTTTTTT CASTIQVANEKLFF few TRBJ1-4 NA TRBV7-9
TGCGCCAGCAGTGAGGTCGGCGCAAATCAGCCCCAGCATTTT CASSEVGANQPQHF NA TRBJ1-5 NA TRBV10-2
TGTGCCAGCTCACCGACTAGCGGGGGGGGCGAGCAGTACTTC CASSPTSGGGEQYF few TRBJ2-7 TRBD2 TRBV18
TGCGCCAGCAGGCGAAACCGACTAGCGGGGGCCGGTTACAATGAGCGGTTCTTC CASRRNRLAGAGYNERFF few TRBJ2-5 TRBD2 TRBV4-1
TGTGCCAGCAGTGAATCGGGTATTGGGGGCTACACCTTC CASSESGIGGYTF NA TRBJ1-2 NA TRBV2
TGCAGTGCTAGAGAGACAGCAACTAATGAAAAACTGTTTTTT CSARETATNEKLFF NA TRBJ1-4 NA TRBV20-1
TGCAGTGCTAGTGAGATTTTAGCTTTCGAAGGGCAGTTCTTC CSASEILAFEGQFF few TRBJ2-1 NA TRBV20-1
TGTGCCAGCAGCACTCCCTTAAGCGGGAGCGGGGAGACCCAGTACTTC CASSTPLSGSGETQYF few TRBJ2-5 TRBD2 TRBV14
TGTGCCACCAGCAGAGGTTGGTTTGGCTTTCAGTACTTC CATSRGWFGFQYF NA TRBJ2-4 NA TRBV15
TGTGCCAGCAGTCCCTTACTGCCCGGGGCCCTTGGCTACACCTTC CASSPLLPGALGYTF many TRBJ1-2 NA TRBV27
TGCAGCCACACTGCCCCGGGGTGGCCCCTTGAAGCTTTCTTT CSHTAPGWPLEAFF few TRBJ1-1 NA TRBV29-1
TGCAGCGTCTTAGCGGGAGGGCTGCGCACCGGGGAGCTGTTTTTT CSVLAGGLRTGELFF few TRBJ2-2 TRBD2 TRBV29-1
TGTGCCAGCTACCTCAAAGGGGGAGGCTACACCTTC CASYLKGGGYTF NA TRBJ1-2 NA TRBV7-8
TGTGCCAGCAGCAAAGTTAGTGGACAGTACAATGAGCAGTTCTTC CASSKVSGQYNEQFF NA TRBJ2-1 NA TRBV21-1
TGTGCCAGCTCATCGCAAGGTGACTATGGCTACACCTTC CASSSQGDYGYTF few TRBJ1-2 NA TRBV18
TGTGCCAGCAGCTTAGGAGGAATCGGGACTACATGGGACTTC CASSLGGIGTTWDF NA TRBJ2-7 TRBD2 TRBV7-2
TGTGCCAGCAGCTTAGATGCGCGGGGGGCCTACAATGAGCAGTTCTTC CASSLDARGAYNEQFF NA TRBJ2-1 TRBD2 TRBV7-2
TGCAGTGCTAGTGCGGGAGCGGCAGATACGCAGTATTTT CSASAGAADTQYF few TRBJ2-3 TRBD2 TRBV20-1
TGCGCCAGCAGCTTGAGAAGCCCGGCGGACACCGGGGAGCTGTTTTTT CASSLRSPADTGELFF NA TRBJ2-2 NA TRBV5-1
TGTGCCACCAGTGCGACAGTCACCGGGGAGCTGTTTTTT CATSATVTGELFF few TRBJ2-2 NA TRBV24-1
TGCAGCGTCGAGGGCGGACGTACGTACGAGCAGTACTTC CSVEGGRTYEQYF few TRBJ2-7 NA TRBV29-1
TGTGCCAGCAGTTTTGGGGATTCGCTTGGCGAGCAGTACTTC CASSFGDSLGEQYF NA TRBJ2-7 NA TRBV12-3/TRBV12-4
TGTGCCAGCAGCTCGAGCACTTCAGATACGCAGTATTTT CASSSSTSDTQYF few TRBJ2-3 NA TRBV7-3
TGCAGTGCTAGAGATCAGGCGATTACCAACACCGGGGAGCTGTTTTTT CSARDQAITNTGELFF NA TRBJ2-2 NA TRBV20-1
TGTGCCAGCAGCAATAGCGGGAGCTATGAGCAGTTCTTC CASSNSGSYEQFF NA TRBJ2-1 TRBD2 TRBV3-1
TGCAGTGCTAGAGAGGGAGGAGGGAGCTCCTACGAGCAGTACTTC CSAREGGGSSYEQYF NA TRBJ2-7 NA TRBV20-1
TGTGCCAGCAGAACCAGACAGGGGGCGAATGAGCAGTTCTTC CASRTRQGANEQFF NA TRBJ2-1 TRBD1 TRBV28
TGTGCCAGCAGCCGACTAGCGGGCTTCACCGGGGAGCTGTTTTTT CASSRLAGFTGELFF few TRBJ2-2 TRBD2 TRBV14
TGCAGCGTGTCAGACAGGGACTCCTACGAGCAGTACTTC CSVSDRDSYEQYF NA TRBJ2-7 TRBD1 TRBV29-1